A selection of T cell receptor beta chains follows, all from one sample in a study of regulatory T cells in long-lasting Graves disease. In TCRdb, the multiplex PCR reads were re-called with MiXCR into one record per CDR3 protein. This repertoire shows roughly 450,000 distinct CDR3 sequences, 20% to 25% found once; its top ten account for 6.5% to 10%. The material was peripheral blood mononuclear cells (PBMCs), obtained when the disease was refractory, from a patient treated with antithyroid drugs. The origin of the receptors is a female donor with Graves disease. The CDR3 runs from the conserved cysteine through the conserved F or W. The D gene is left open where the match is weak. Rows give clone size only sometimes, using once, few, many, or a class for an expanded clone.

J gene,V gene,D gene,clone size,CDR3 length,CDR3 DNA,CDR3 protein
TRBJ1-1,TRBV28,NA,many,14,TGTGCCAGCAGCATACAGGGAGGGAACACTGAAGCTTTCTTT,CASSIQGGNTEAFF
TRBJ1-1,TRBV7-2,NA,few,12,TGTGCCAGCAGCTTAGGATCCCGTGAAGCTTTCTTT,CASSLGSREAFF
TRBJ1-5,TRBV19,NA,many,14,TGTGCCAGTAGTCGTAACAGGGGCAATCAGCCCCAGCATTTT,CASSRNRGNQPQHF
TRBJ1-1,TRBV27,NA,many,14,TGTGCCAGCAGCAAACAGGTACTGAACACTGAAGCTTTCTTT,CASSKQVLNTEAFF
TRBJ2-2,TRBV5-1,TRBD2,NA,17,TGCGCCAGCAGCTTGGCCCTGGGCGGGAGAATCACCGGGGAGCTGTTTTTT,CASSLALGGRITGELFF
TRBJ1-2,TRBV29-1,NA,few,15,TGCAGCGTTGAAGTAACCGGGACACCGAACTATGGCTACACCTTC,CSVEVTGTPNYGYTF
TRBJ1-2,TRBV12-3/TRBV12-4,NA,NA,16,TGTGCCAGCAGTTTTGGGGCAGTCGGCTCCCTCTATGGCTACACCTTC,CASSFGAVGSLYGYTF
TRBJ1-1,TRBV11-3,NA,NA,11,TGTGCCAGCAGCATAAGCGATGGAGCTTTCTTT,CASSISDGAFF
TRBJ2-5,TRBV7-2,TRBD1,many,14,TGTGCCAGCAGCCCATACAGGGGATTGGAGACCCAGTACTTC,CASSPYRGLETQYF
TRBJ1-2,TRBV29-1,NA,many,12,TGCAGCGTTGTGCCAGGCTCGGAGGGCTACACCTTC,CSVVPGSEGYTF
TRBJ1-1,TRBV5-1,NA,few,13,TGCGCCAGCAGCTTGGCGCTCGCTGAAGAAGCTTTCTTT,CASSLALAEEAFF
TRBJ1-1,TRBV7-2,NA,many,13,TGTGCCAGCAGCCCTCCGGGGAGGACTGAAGCTTTCTTT,CASSPPGRTEAFF
TRBJ2-7,TRBV28,TRBD2,once,14,TGTGCCAGCGTGCTAGCGGACTTATCCTACGAGCAGTACTTC,CASVLADLSYEQYF
TRBJ2-5,TRBV7-2,TRBD2,few,18,TGTGCCAGCAGCTCTTCGGGACTAGCGGGAGGGCCATTTGAGACCCAGTACTTC,CASSSSGLAGGPFETQYF
TRBJ2-7,TRBV9,NA,NA,14,TGTGCCAGCAGCGCCTCAGATCGGTGGTACGAGCAGTACTTC,CASSASDRWYEQYF
TRBJ1-5,TRBV28,NA,NA,14,TGTGCCAGCTCAATCCCCCTTTCCAATCAGCCCCAGCATTTT,CASSIPLSNQPQHF
TRBJ1-2,TRBV4-3,NA,few,13,TGCGCCAGCAGCCAAGGGGGGAGCTATGGCTACACCTTC,CASSQGGSYGYTF
TRBJ1-5,TRBV19,NA,many,12,TGTGCCAGTAGTATACGAGGTCAGCCCCAGCATTTT,CASSIRGQPQHF
TRBJ2-7,TRBV7-9,TRBD2,many,14,TGTGCCAGCAGCTCTAGCGGACGGGGCTACGAGCAGTACTTC,CASSSSGRGYEQYF
TRBJ2-2,TRBV24-1,NA,few,16,TGTGCCACCAGTGATTTCCGGGGCCGGGACACCGGGGAGCTGTTTTTT,CATSDFRGRDTGELFF
TRBJ2-1,TRBV28,NA,few,12,TGTGCCAGCAGTATACGGGGGAAGGAGCAGTTCTTC,CASSIRGKEQFF
TRBJ1-1,TRBV19,TRBD1,NA,15,TGTGCCAGTAGTACTTCCGACAGGGTGAACACTGAAGCTTTCTTT,CASSTSDRVNTEAFF
TRBJ2-2,TRBV4-3,TRBD1,NA,15,TGCGCCAGCAGCCAGATCGGGACAGTCACCGGGGAGCTGTTTTTT,CASSQIGTVTGELFF
TRBJ2-7,TRBV20-1,TRBD2,NA,14,TGCAGTGCTTCTAGCGGGTTGGACGGATACGAGCAGTACTTC,CSASSGLDGYEQYF
TRBJ2-5,TRBV20-1,TRBD1,NA,16,TGCAGTGCTAGAGCGGGGACAGGGGGCGCTCAGGAGACCCAGTACTTC,CSARAGTGGAQETQYF
TRBJ2-1,TRBV3-1,NA,NA,14,TGTGCCAGCAGCCCGGGACTGTTGTACAATGAGCAGTTCTTC,CASSPGLLYNEQFF
TRBJ1-6,TRBV6-1,NA,NA,16,TGTGCCAGCCACCAAGGGGGGCCTCCCCATAATTCACCCCTCCACTTT,CASHQGGPPHNSPLHF
TRBJ1-4,TRBV29-1,TRBD1,NA,15,TGCAGCGTTGAACCATTGGGACAGGGGAGTGAAAAACTGTTTTTT,CSVEPLGQGSEKLFF
TRBJ2-7,TRBV20-1,NA,NA,12,TGCAGTGCTAGCGCGGAGGGGTACGAGCAGTACTTC,CSASAEGYEQYF
TRBJ1-6,TRBV27,TRBD1,many,16,TGTGCCAGCAGTATACAGGGGATGGGCTATAATTCACCCCTCCACTTT,CASSIQGMGYNSPLHF
TRBJ2-5,TRBV6-1,NA,many,14,TGTGCCAGCAGTCCAATCAAGCCGGAAGAGACCCAGTACTTC,CASSPIKPEETQYF
TRBJ1-4,TRBV12-3/TRBV12-4,NA,many,12,TGTGCCAGCAGTTTAGGGGGTGAAAAACTGTTTTTT,CASSLGGEKLFF
TRBJ1-2,TRBV29-1,TRBD1,many,13,TGCAGCGTCGGGTCAGGGGGGAAATATGGCTACACCTTC,CSVGSGGKYGYTF
TRBJ2-7,TRBV6-1,TRBD2,NA,15,TGTGCCAGCTCTGGCAGGGCGGGAGCCCAAGGGAGGCAGTACTTC,CASSGRAGAQGRQYF
TRBJ2-7,TRBV5-6,NA,few,14,TGTGCCAGCAGCTTGTTTGTGGGAGCCGACGAGCAGTACTTC,CASSLFVGADEQYF
TRBJ2-1,TRBV4-1,TRBD2,few,14,TGCGCCAGCAGGGGACTAGCGGGACGCAATGAGCAGTTCTTC,CASRGLAGRNEQFF
TRBJ1-1,TRBV19,NA,NA,13,TGTGCCAGTAGTATAGTTAGAGGGGCTGAAGCTTTCTTT,CASSIVRGAEAFF
TRBJ2-3,TRBV6-1,NA,few,13,TGTGCCAGCAGCCGCCTGGGGGCAGATACGCAGTATTTT,CASSRLGADTQYF
TRBJ2-5,TRBV29-1,NA,NA,17,TGCAGCGTTGAAGAATCCCCCGAGGGGGGATCCGAAGAGACCCAGTACTTC,CSVEESPEGGSEETQYF
TRBJ1-1,TRBV28,NA,many,13,TGTGCCATCACCGGGACAATGAACACTGAAGCTTTCTTT,CAITGTMNTEAFF
TRBJ2-3,TRBV6-5,NA,NA,14,TGTGCCAGCAGTTACTCCCGATACACAGATACGCAGTATTTT,CASSYSRYTDTQYF
TRBJ2-7,TRBV20-1,TRBD1,many,14,TGCAGTGCTAGAGATCCACAGGGGGCCTACGAGCAGTACTTC,CSARDPQGAYEQYF
TRBJ2-7,TRBV20-1,NA,many,17,TGCAGTGCTAGAAATCCCCTAGGACAGTCGCCCTCCTACGAGCAGTACTTC,CSARNPLGQSPSYEQYF
TRBJ2-7,TRBV5-1,TRBD2,many,13,TGTGCCAGCAGTGCTAGCGGGGCCTACGAGCAGTACTTC,CASSASGAYEQYF
TRBJ2-7,TRBV7-8,NA,many,13,TGTGCCAGCAGCTTCCGGTCAGACTACGAGCAGTACTTC,CASSFRSDYEQYF
TRBJ2-3,TRBV4-1,NA,NA,16,TGCGCCAGCAGCCAGAGCCCGCGGGTCAGCACAGATACGCAGTATTTT,CASSQSPRVSTDTQYF
TRBJ2-1,TRBV11-2,NA,many,12,TGTGCCAGCAGCACTTTACGGGTGATGCAGTTCTTC,CASSTLRVMQFF
TRBJ2-7,TRBV19,NA,NA,18,TGTGCCAGTAGTATATCGGCTGGTCCAGACATCTCCTCCTACGAGCAGTACTTC,CASSISAGPDISSYEQYF
TRBJ2-3,TRBV29-1,NA,once,10,TGCAGCGTTGGGGATGATACGCAGTATTTT,CSVGDDTQYF
TRBJ1-1,TRBV3-1,NA,NA,12,TGTGCCAGCAGGCACTCGGCGTCTGAAGCTTTCTTT,CASRHSASEAFF
TRBJ2-4,TRBV6-2/TRBV6-3,NA,many,14,TGTGCCAGCAGTTTTAATGACCCATTTAACATTCAGTACTTC,CASSFNDPFNIQYF
TRBJ1-2,TRBV28,NA,many,13,TGTGCCAGCAGTTTATTGCGGGCTGGAGGCTACACCTTC,CASSLLRAGGYTF
TRBJ2-1,TRBV18,NA,many,15,TGTGCCAGCTCACTCCAAGCCCAAACTAACAATGAGCAGTTCTTC,CASSLQAQTNNEQFF
TRBJ1-6,TRBV12-3/TRBV12-4,NA,NA,15,TGTGCCAGCAGGGCCCAGGACAGAAATAATTCACCCCTCCACTTT,CASRAQDRNNSPLHF
TRBJ2-7,TRBV11-3,NA,many,12,TGTGCCAGCAGCTTAGATGAATACGAGCAGTACTTC,CASSLDEYEQYF
TRBJ2-1,TRBV20-1,TRBD2,NA,14,TGCAGTGCCAAAGAGGGTCTTCCGGGAGGAATTGTGTTCTTC,CSAKEGLPGGIVFF
TRBJ1-6,TRBV5-1,TRBD1,few,17,TGCGCCAGCAGCCCCGGGACAGGGGGTTTCTGGAATTCACCCCTCCACTTT,CASSPGTGGFWNSPLHF
TRBJ1-6,TRBV28,TRBD1,many,13,TGTGCCAGCTTAGACAGGGTGAACTCACCCCTCCACTTT,CASLDRVNSPLHF
TRBJ2-7,TRBV11-1,NA,many,15,TGTGCCAGCAGCTCGACTAGGACAGAACACTACGAGCAGTACTTC,CASSSTRTEHYEQYF
TRBJ1-1,TRBV27,NA,NA,15,TGTGCCAGCAGTTTGGCCGGGGGCTACGGCACTGAAGCTTTCTTT,CASSLAGGYGTEAFF